Only a few counts were recorded for the clone carrying this TCR beta chain. The antigen is undetermined. The junction departs from the called germline gene at one end, perhaps through a read error. Clones were read by immunoSEQ multiplex PCR, and TCRdb kept only the in-frame ones, dropping some. This sample has about 2,600 clones, with roughly 70% found just once. This sample stems from a study of CD8 T cell repertoires and HIV-1 epitope variants. Study context: T cells were stimulated with Twenty-five Gag and Nef peptides separately.

The CDR3 is 15 residues long. Germline CDR1 is SSHAT and CDR2 is FNYEAQ (reference sequence). The chain joins TRBV7-7 to TRBJ2-5; TRBD2 matches 7 bases. The sample was cultured CD8+ T cells derived from PBMCs. The sequence derives from a male donor with HIV. CDR3 sequence reads: CASSLTVAGEETQYF. The CDR3 DNA follows: TGTGCTAGCAGCTTAACGGTGGCGGGAGAAGAGACCCAGTACTTC. Full variable domain (remainder filled in from reference TRBV7-7 and TRBJ2-5): GAGVSQSPRYKVTKRGQDVTLRCDPISSHATLYWYQQALGQGPEFLTYFNYEAQPDKSGLPSDRFSAERPEGSISTLTIQRTEQRDSAMYRCASSLTVAGEETQYFGPGTRLLVL.